A selection of T cell receptor beta chains follows, all from one sample in a study of shared clonotypes between healthy human individuals. Sequencing was performed with immunoSEQ multiplex PCR; in TCRdb, only in-frame clones are kept and a portion is missing. The data contain 2 million to 2.5 million clones, 85% to 95% of them singletons. Sequences were obtained from naive CD4+ T cells from PBMCs. The receptors derive from a man aged 18 to 29 in good health. Some clones in this sample may be carry-over from other donors' samples. Each CDR3 is given with its conserved first and last residue. A D gene is named only where the DNA matches it firmly. Not all rows give a size; the values are once, few, many and, for expanded clones, a class.

TRBV2	TRBJ2-7	NA	TRBD2	TGTGCCAGCATTATGACTAGCGGGATAGTAAACTCCTACGAGCAGTACTTC	CASIMTSGIVNSYEQYF
TRBV18	TRBJ1-5	few	TRBD1	TGTGCCAGCTCACAAGGGGGCGATCAGCCCCAGCATTTT	CASSQGGDQPQHF
TRBV29-1	TRBJ2-1	NA	NA	TGCAGCGTTGACTGGGGGCACAATGAGCAGTTCTTC	CSVDWGHNEQFF
TRBV6-5	TRBJ1-1	NA	NA	TGTGCCAGCAACCTGCGAGGGAACACTGAAGCTTTCTTT	CASNLRGNTEAFF
TRBV30	TRBJ2-2	NA	TRBD2	TGTGCCTGGCATAGCGGGAGATACACCGGGGAGCTGTTTTTT	CAWHSGRYTGELFF
TRBV6-6	TRBJ1-2	NA	NA	TGTGCCAGCAGTACACCCCAGGGGAGCTATGGCTACACCTTC	CASSTPQGSYGYTF
TRBV5-1	TRBJ2-5	NA	NA	TGCGCCAGCAGCTTGGTGGCAGGGGGAGGAGAGACCCAGTACTTC	CASSLVAGGGETQYF
TRBV7-8	TRBJ1-6	NA	TRBD1	TGTGCCAGCAGCTTATGGGGACAGGACCTAATGGCTTCACCCCTCCACTTT	CASSLWGQDLMASPLHF
TRBV5-4	TRBJ2-3	NA	TRBD1	TGTGCCAGCAGCCGGACAGGATCAGATACGCAGTATTTT	CASSRTGSDTQYF
TRBV5-6	TRBJ1-1	NA	TRBD1	TGTGCCAGCAGCTTCTGGGACAGGGCTCCGAACACTGAAGCTTTCTTT	CASSFWDRAPNTEAFF
TRBV28	TRBJ1-2	NA	TRBD1	TGTGCCAGCAGTCTACGCCCAAGGACAGGGGTTGGCTACACCTTC	CASSLRPRTGVGYTF
TRBV6-1	TRBJ2-7	NA	TRBD2	TGTGCCAGCAGTTTTGTAGCGGGGCAGACCTACGAGCAGTACTTC	CASSFVAGQTYEQYF
TRBV5-4	TRBJ2-3	NA	TRBD1	TGTGCCAGCAGCTCAGGGGGCGCAGGTCCCACAGATACGCAGTATTTT	CASSSGGAGPTDTQYF
TRBV4-2	TRBJ2-5	NA	NA	TGTGCCAGCAGCCAAGATCGGCCGGAGACCCAGTACTTC	CASSQDRPETQYF